The TCR beta chain under discussion was sequenced for a study of T cells in Graves' hyperthyroidism and ophthalmopathy. Study at large: Peripheral blood collection took place at initial diagnosis, before any treatment.

This clonotype has ten or more counts. Antigen specificity is unknown. Amplification of TCR beta CDR3 regions was performed using RNA transcripts as template. HTBI primers were employed in a first-round RT-PCR of the TCR CDR3. TCRdb re-called the multiplex PCR reads through MiXCR, storing one row per CDR3 protein. The sample contains about 180,000 distinct CDR3 sequences, over 15% of which appear only once. It was uncontrolled infection, other autoimmune disease, pregnancy or lactation that excluded patients. Findings of the study overall: Most thyroid clonotypes expanded above 0.001 were also detected in blood.

Germline V gene sequence: CDR1 SEHNR, CDR2 FQNEAQ (reference sequence). The ends lost 5 bases at V and 3 bases at J; junction bases unmatched: 6. The CDR3 has 15 amino acids. This TCR was recovered from a woman between 50 and 59 years old with Graves' hyperthyroidism. The chain recombines TRBV7-9 with TRBJ2-2; 7 bases are a match to TRBD1. Material for sequencing was blood. The CDR3 DNA sequence: TGTGCCAGCAGCAGCCGGGACAGACACACCGGGGAGCTGTTTTTT. Residues: CASSSRDRHTGELFF. Combining the CDR3 with reference TRBV7-9 and TRBJ2-2 gives the whole variable domain DTGVSQNPRHKITKRGQNVTFRCDPISEHNRLYWYRQTLGQGPEFLTYFQNEAQLEKSRLLSDRFSAERPKGSFSTLEIQRTEQGDSAMYLCASSSRDRHTGELFFGEGSRLTVL.